This entry lists 9 T cell receptor beta chains sequenced from one sample in a study of cytomegalovirus exposure and HLA in healthy donors. The primer mix had 60 Vbeta and 13 Jbeta primers. Profiled with immunoSEQ multiplex PCR; TCRdb holds only in-frame clones, not every one. The sample records fewer than 45,000 clones, roughly 90% being singletons. The sequenced sample consisted of PBMCs. The receptor set was obtained from a woman aged 18-30 years in good health and CMV-seronegative.

This sequence joins TRBV6-4 and TRBJ2-3; 8 bases are a match to TRBD2. Looked up from germline, CDR1 is MRHNA and CDR2 is SNTAGT. The V segment lost 4 bases and the J segment 3 bases; nucleotides outside the gene matches: 6. The CDR3 runs 15 residues. This CDR3 reads CASSVRAGATDTQYF. CDR3 DNA: TGTGCCAGCAGTGTTCGAGCGGGAGCAACAGATACGCAGTATTTT.

The genes are TRBV19 and TRBJ1-1; the D is unclear. The V gene lost 1 base and the J gene lost 0 bases, with 12 bases spanning the gap. CDR1 and CDR2 from the germline V gene are LNHDA and SQIVND (reference sequence). The CDR3 spans 16 residues. CDR3 loop: CASSIVVGGMNTEAFF. For the CDR3, the DNA is TGTGCCAGTAGTATAGTAGTCGGCGGCATGAACACTGAAGCTTTCTTT. Full variable domain (remainder filled in from reference TRBV19 and TRBJ1-1): DGGITQSPKYLFRKEGQNVTLSCEQNLNHDAMYWYRQDPGQGLRLIYYSQIVNDFQKGDIAEGYSVSREKKESFPLTVTSAQKNPTAFYLCASSIVVGGMNTEAFFGQGTRLTVV.

Comment on this clone: The junction differs from germline at one of its ends, possibly a read error. V is TRBV7-2 and J is TRBJ2-6, with 8 nucleotides matching TRBD2. CDR1 is SGHTA, CDR2 FQGNSA, per germline. The CDR3 consists of 15 residues. CDR3 DNA: TGTGCCAGCAGCCCCGGGGGGGCTGGGGCCAACGTCCTGGCTTTC. As protein: CASSPGGAGANVLAF. The complete variable domain, with remaining parts taken from reference TRBV7-2 and TRBJ2-6, reads GAGVSQSPSNKVTEKGKDVELRCDPISGHTALYWYRQSLGQGLEFLIYFQGNSAPDKSGLPSDRFSAERTGGSVSTLTIQRTQQEDSAVYLCASSPGGAGANVLAFGAGSRLTVL.

The rearrangement links TRBV28 to TRBJ1-3; no firm D call. With 4 bases removed from V and 0 bases from J, the gap between germline ends came to 16 bases. The germline gives CDR1 MDHEN, CDR2 SYDVKM. The CDR3 has 17 residues. The CDR3 bases are TGTGCCAGCAGTTCAGAGGGCCGTCTCAGCTCTGGAAACACCATATATTTT. Translation gives CASSSEGRLSSGNTIYF.

V and J are TRBV27 and TRBJ1-1; 8 nucleotides align to TRBD1. Germline-derived CDR1 and CDR2 are MNHEY and SMNVEV (reference sequence). The CDR3 totals 12 residues. V was clipped by 3 bases and J by 12 bases; unmatched bases: 6. The CDR3, as DNA: TGTGCCAGCAGTTTCTGGCAGGGGGCAACTTTCTTT. It specifies CASSFWQGATFF.

The genes are TRBV27 and TRBJ2-1; 7 positions agree with TRBD2. The CDR3 has 17 amino acids. Germline CDR1 and CDR2: MNHEY and SMNVEV (reference sequence). The V and J ends lost 3 bases and 0 bases, in that order; junction bases with no gene match: 8. In DNA form, the CDR3 reads TGTGCCAGCAGTTTCTTATCTAGCGGAAGCTCCTACAATGAGCAGTTCTTC. Its translation: CASSFLSSGSSYNEQFF.

CDR3 nucleotide sequence: TGTGCCAGTAGCCGGGAGCGGTCCGGGGAGCTGTTTTTT. The encoded protein is CASSRERSGELFF. This sequence joins TRBV19 and TRBJ2-2, with D possibly being TRBD2 (6 bases). Germline V gene sequence: CDR1 LNHDA, CDR2 SQIVND (reference sequence). This CDR3 spans 13 amino acids. Trimming took off 6 bases at V and 6 bases at J, with 11 bases between the two ends.

This clone was picked up a small number of times. V gene TRBV5-4 combines with J gene TRBJ1-1; 7 bases map to TRBD1. Germline lookup yields CDR1 SGHNT and CDR2 YYREEE (reference sequence). V was clipped by 2 bases and J by 1 base; unmatched bases: 2. The CDR3 spans 14 residues. CDR3 amino acids: CASSFGTANTEAFF. The CDR3 DNA sequence: TGTGCCAGCAGCTTTGGGACAGCGAACACTGAAGCTTTCTTT.

This clone showed up just once. J is TRBJ2-1 and V is TRBV9, with D perhaps matching TRBD2 (6 bases). The CDR3 length is 15 residues. Germline lookup yields CDR1 SGDLS and CDR2 YYNGEE. V shed 0 bases and J shed 4 bases, with 11 bases lying between them. CDR3 DNA sequence: TGTGCCAGCAGCGTAGTGGAGGGGCCATACAATGAGCAGTTCTTC. It yields the protein CASSVVEGPYNEQFF.